This TCR beta chain stems from a study of CD8 T cells in ankylosing spondylitis. Via MiXCR, TCRdb re-called the 5' RACE reads, giving one row per CDR3 protein. This table has hundreds of thousands of distinct CDR3 sequences, over 9.5% appearing once. CDR1 and CDR2 from the germline V gene are SGHTA and FQGNSA. CDR3 length: 17 residues. V lost 1 base and J lost 9; bases outside the gene matches: 15. This clonotype showed up just a few times. Its antigen is unknown. Study conclusions and caveats: Reportedly, significant enrichment of disease-linked clones occurred in matched ankylosing spondylitis synovial fluid. What seemed typical of ankylosing spondylitis blood was a TCR beta motif built from several highly homologous variants.

The sample comprised blood, either unsorted or a sorted T cell fraction (not recorded which). V and J are TRBV7-2 and TRBJ2-4, with 7 nucleotides matching TRBD2. This TCR came from a male donor with ankylosing spondylitis. DNA for the CDR3: TGTGCCAGCAGCTTAGGGCTAGCGGCAGCCTTGGGTGGCATTCAGTACTTC. Amino acid sequence: CASSLGLAAALGGIQYF.